This TCR beta chain was identified during a study of Ad26.COV2.S vaccination and SARS-CoV-2 variants. As for treatment: about 20 received Ad26.COV2.S at low or high dose, single or two shots; roughly five received placebo; per-sample allocation not given. Day 63 after the first injection of vaccine or placebo was the sampling time. As its vector, the vaccine had Ad26, which expressed Wuhan-strain SARS-CoV-2 spike. The germline CDR1 and CDR2 sequences are GTSNPN and SVGIG (reference sequence). The CDR3 totals 15 residues. Trimming took 5 bases from V and 7 from J; bases not matched to a gene: 13. Only in-frame clones appear in the TCRdb table, and some are missing; sequencing was by immunoSEQ multiplex PCR. The sample consists of about 350,000 clones, about nine tenths of them appearing once.

This material consisted of peripheral blood, taken in a trial of Ad26.COV2.S vaccine versus placebo. The chain uses TRBV30 and TRBJ1-4, with 7 bases lining up with TRBD1. The sequence was collected from a person between 18 and 59 years old who received the Ad26.COV2.S COVID-19 vaccine or a placebo. CDR3 coding DNA: TGTGCCTGGGACCCATTAGGGGGCGCGGGTGAAAAACTGTTTTTT. It translates to CAWDPLGGAGEKLFF.